The TCR beta chain under discussion was sequenced for a study of cytomegalovirus exposure and HLA in healthy donors (dated by TCRdb to 2017 to 2019). Background for the entire study: The roughly 670 repertoires of the first cohort and the 95 to 150 validation repertoires were produced on the same platform, according to a later analysis. Besides the first cohort of approximately 710 subjects, a separate validation cohort made up of over a hundred different subjects was used. The study aimed to test whether signatures of past pathogen exposure could be identified by cataloging public T cell receptors. The study combined high-throughput TCR immunosequencing, statistical association of individual TCRs with disease status, and machine learning to predict cytomegalovirus infection status.

V was cut back by 7 bases and J by 0 bases, leaving a gap of 11 bases between them. The CDR3 numbers 14 residues from cysteine through phenylalanine. Solely the CDR3 DNA is kept, with 42 bases framed from the first base. From a lookup of the germline V gene, CDR1 and CDR2 are MNHNS and SASEGT. The paper's findings and limits, for the study overall: While some public TCRs were present in many individuals, most TCR sequences turned up only very rarely across donors. A few of the identified cytomegalovirus-associated TCR beta chains were confirmed in vitro to be specific for cytomegalovirus antigens. A later analysis lacked HLA typing for the validation cohort, so it scored co-occurrence in that cohort across all 120 or so repertoires. The authors suggested that the approach could potentially be generalized to other disease states and immunological phenotypes. In both the original and validation cohorts, the classifier was reported to diagnose cytomegalovirus status with high specificity and sensitivity. Subsequent analysis determined that TCRs grouped into clusters in the first cohort also showed a tendency toward co-occurrence across the approximately 120 validation repertoires, and approximately 93% of cluster scores exceeded 0. A total of 150 to 200 TCR beta chains were listed by the study as associated with cytomegalovirus.

Details on this clone: There is no known antigen for this receptor. Per-base quality was not reported, and no clone a single base away is much larger than it.

Library creation used the immunoSEQ multiplex PCR assay. For the original study's pipeline: To diagnose cytomegalovirus status from the catalog of TCR beta chain sequences, a statistical classification framework was built. TCRdb holds this immuneACCESS table with in-frame rearrangements only. Some clones are missing; in checked studies, unresolved V genes explain under half, and the rest has no known cause. V and J calls and clone size come straight from that table; D and trimming were deduced from the DNA. Present in this sample are 55,000 to 75,000 clones, 90% to 95% of which were seen just once. Together, the top ten hold approximately 5% of the sample. Donors formed part of the validation cohort, which comprised 120 subjects and was distinct from the first cohort of over 500 subjects.

The sequence is built from TRBV6-1 and TRBJ2-3; confidence is insufficient to name the D gene. Source material: PBMCs. The clonotype comes from a man aged 18-30 years in good health and CMV-seropositive. The DNA sequence is given as TGTGCCAGCAATCCCAGCGTTAGCACAGATACGCAGTATTTT. Its coded protein is CASNPSVSTDTQYF.